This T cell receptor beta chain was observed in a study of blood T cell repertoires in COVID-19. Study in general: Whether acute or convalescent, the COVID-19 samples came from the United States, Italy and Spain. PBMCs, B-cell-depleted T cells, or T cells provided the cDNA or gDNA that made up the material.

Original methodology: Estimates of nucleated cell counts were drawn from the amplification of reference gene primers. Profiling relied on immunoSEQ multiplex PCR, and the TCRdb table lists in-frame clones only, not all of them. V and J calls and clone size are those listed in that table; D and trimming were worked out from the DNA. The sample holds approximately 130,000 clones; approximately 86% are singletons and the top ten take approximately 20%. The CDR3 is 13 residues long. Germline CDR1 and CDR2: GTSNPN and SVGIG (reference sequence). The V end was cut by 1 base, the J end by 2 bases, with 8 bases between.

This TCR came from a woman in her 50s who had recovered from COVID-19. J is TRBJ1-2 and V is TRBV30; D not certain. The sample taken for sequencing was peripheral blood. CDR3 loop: CAWSGPLNYGYTF. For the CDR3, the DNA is TGTGCCTGGAGTGGTCCGCTAAACTATGGCTACACCTTC.